The 25 T cell receptor beta chains below come from one sample, sequenced in a study of T-cell reconstitution after alpha-beta-depleted transplantation in children. TCRbeta library construction was performed incorporating unique molecular identifiers. TCRdb reanalysed the PCR reads using MiXCR and keeps one entry per CDR3 protein. The sample has 360,000 or so distinct CDR3 sequences, roughly 22% seen once. The sample consisted of PBMCs from the stem cell graft donor, taken from the stem cell graft. The receptors here all came from a human donor who donated a stem cell graft to a child with acute myeloid leukemia.

The chain links TRBV14 to TRBJ2-6; either TRBD1 or TRBD2 may fit D (5 bases each). This CDR3 has 19 residues. Germline-derived CDR1 and CDR2 are SGHDN and FVKESK. Deletions cut 3 bases from V and 0 bases from J, with 18 bases between. CDR3 sequence reads: CASSHPGTETISGANVLTF. The CDR3 region has the DNA TGTGCCAGCAGCCACCCCGGGACGGAAACCATCTCTGGGGCCAACGTCCTGACTTTC. The entire variable domain, with the rest obtained from reference TRBV14 and TRBJ2-6, is as follows: EAGVTQFPSHSVIEKGQTVTLRCDPISGHDNLYWYRRVMGKEIKFLLHFVKESKQDESGMPNNRFLAERTGGTYSTLKVQPAELEDSGVYFCASSHPGTETISGANVLTFGAGSRLTVL.

The chain joins TRBV5-4 to TRBJ1-1; D not resolved. V lost 2 bases to trimming and J lost 4 bases, with 12 bases between them. The germline V gene has CDR1 SGHNT and CDR2 YYREEE (reference sequence). The CDR3 length is 14 residues. The CDR3 DNA follows: TGTGCCAGCAGCTTCGTAATGGGTCCCACTGAAGCTTTCTTT. Translation: CASSFVMGPTEAFF.

This clonotype appeared a few times. The J gene is TRBJ2-7, the V gene TRBV12-3 or TRBV12-4; D remains unclear. There are 13 residues in the CDR3. V lost 7 bases, J lost 4 bases, and 14 bases lay in between. CDR3 loop: CASTQAGVYEQYF. The CDR3 DNA reads TGTGCCAGCACCCAAGCAGGAGTGTACGAGCAGTACTTC.

There are a few counts of this clonotype. The DNA of the CDR3 is TGTGCCAGCAGTTTTACCTCGGGACAAACCTATGGCTACACCTTC. Translating it yields CASSFTSGQTYGYTF. This rearrangement joins TRBV12-3 or TRBV12-4 to TRBJ1-2; tentative D call: TRBD1 (6 bases). This CDR3 has 15 amino acids. The V and J ends lost 3 bases and 4 bases respectively, with 15 bases between them.

The chain carries TRBV20-1 and TRBJ1-1; 7 nucleotides line up with TRBD1. The CDR3 loop spans 14 amino acids. Trimming cost V 4 bases and J 10 bases; bases outside gene matches: 15. Germline V gives CDR1 DFQATT, CDR2 SNEGSKA (reference sequence). CDR3 in amino acids: CSATKITGAGGAFF. The CDR3, as DNA: TGCAGTGCTACCAAAATCACAGGGGCCGGGGGAGCTTTCTTT.

This clonotype turned up a few times. The V call is TRBV5-5, the J call TRBJ2-1, with 9 nucleotides matching TRBD2. Germline V gene data show CDR1 as SGHKS and CDR2 as YYEKEE (reference sequence). CDR3 length: 15 residues. The V and J ends lost 1 base and 8 bases, in that order; junction bases with no gene match: 7. The CDR3 nucleotides are TGTGCCAGCAGCTTGATAGTAGCGGGAGTCGATGAGCAGTTCTTC. Translated, it gives CASSLIVAGVDEQFF.

The chain employs TRBV5-1 and TRBJ1-6, with TRBD1 matching over 10 bases. With V trimmed by 5 bases and J by 10 bases, 9 bases remained unmatched. Germline V gene data show CDR1 as SGHRS and CDR2 as YFSETQ. This CDR3 has 15 amino acids. CDR3 protein: CASSQNLGQGSPLHF. CDR3 DNA: TGCGCCAGCAGTCAGAATTTGGGACAGGGGTCACCCCTCCACTTT.

V and J are TRBV29-1 and TRBJ1-2, with D perhaps matching TRBD1 (5 bases). CDR3 length: 13 residues. V was clipped by 7 bases and J by 5 bases, with 17 bases between them. Germline assignment: CDR1 SQVTM and CDR2 ANQGSEA. The CDR3 coding sequence is TGCAGCGCAAGAAGCCAGGGAGTATATGGCTACACCTTC. Protein product: CSARSQGVYGYTF. The full variable domain, rest sourced from reference TRBV29-1 and TRBJ1-2, is SAVISQKPSRDICQRGTSLTIQCQVDSQVTMMFWYRQQPGQSLTLIATANQGSEATYESGFVIDKFPISRPNLTFSTLTVSNMSPEDSSIYLCSARSQGVYGYTFGSGTRLTVV.

The table lists this clonotype with a few counts. This chain connects TRBV20-1 to TRBJ2-7; D gene unclear. The V gene lost 3 bases and the J gene lost 0 bases, with 6 bases spanning the gap. This CDR3 is built from 12 residues. Germline values: CDR1 DFQATT, CDR2 SNEGSKA (reference sequence). This CDR3 is CSASLSSYEQYF. Here the CDR3 DNA reads TGCAGTGCTAGTCTGAGCTCCTACGAGCAGTACTTC.

V is TRBV4-2 and J is TRBJ1-1, with D uncertain. The V end was cut by 0 bases, the J end by 0 bases, with 17 bases between. Germline values: CDR1 LGHNA, CDR2 YNFKEQ. This CDR3 is 18 amino acids long. The CDR3: CASSQEKLGRIMNTEAFF. The CDR3 nucleotides are TGTGCCAGCAGCCAAGAGAAGCTAGGGAGGATCATGAACACTGAAGCTTTCTTT.

The genes are TRBV20-1 and TRBJ2-7, with TRBD1 matching over 8 bases. The CDR3 spans 17 residues. V lost 0 bases and J lost 1; bases outside the gene matches: 11. CDR1 DFQATT and CDR2 SNEGSKA come from the germline V gene (reference sequence). CDR3 nucleotides: TGCAGTGCTAGAGATAGGGGATGGACAGGGAAATCCTACGAGCAGTACTTC. Amino acids: CSARDRGWTGKSYEQYF.

This clonotype was observed many times. This chain joins TRBV29-1 and TRBJ2-6, with TRBD1 matching over 10 bases. Germline CDR1 SQVTM, CDR2 ANQGSEA. Germline trimming cut 4 bases from V and 0 bases from J; bases unmatched to any gene: 6. There are 17 residues in the CDR3. This CDR3 reads CSVGRGQGTSGANVLTF. The DNA of the CDR3 is TGCAGCGTTGGCAGGGGACAGGGGACCTCTGGGGCCAACGTCCTGACTTTC.

This clonotype was counted at least ten times. J is TRBJ2-2 and V is TRBV29-1, with TRBD1 matching over 11 bases. This CDR3 contains 13 residues. CDR1 is SQVTM and CDR2 is ANQGSEA in the germline V gene. The J segment lost 5 bases and the V segment lost 7 bases, leaving 3 bases of the junction unmatched. CDR3 sequence (DNA): TGCAGCGCTGGACAGGGGGCGACCGGGGAGCTGTTTTTT. Its translation: CSAGQGATGELFF.

The V call is TRBV5-1, the J call TRBJ1-1; D not resolved. The CDR3 loop spans 15 amino acids. CDR1 SGHRS and CDR2 YFSETQ come from the germline V gene. Trimming shortened V by 4 bases and J by 0 bases, and 13 bases separated the two germline ends. Written as DNA, the CDR3 is TGCGCCAGCAGCCCGGTGGTGGGGATGAACACTGAAGCTTTCTTT. It encodes CASSPVVGMNTEAFF.

This clonotype turned up a few times. The chain couples TRBV5-5 to TRBJ2-5; TRBD2 is a possible D gene (6 bases). V gave up 4 bases and J gave up 2 bases, with 12 bases separating them. CDR3 length: 14 amino acids. Germline-derived CDR1 and CDR2 are SGHKS and YYEKEE (reference sequence). Here the CDR3 reads CASSPGLLQETQYF. As DNA, the CDR3 is TGTGCCAGCAGCCCGGGACTCTTACAAGAGACCCAGTACTTC.

The chain combines TRBV12-3 or TRBV12-4 with TRBJ1-2; the D gene is possibly TRBD1 (6 bases). Deletions cut 6 bases from V and 8 bases from J, with 19 bases between. The CDR3 contains 14 residues. CDR3 coding DNA: TGTGCCAGCAGCCCCAAGGAGAGGGGGGTCGGCTACACCTTC. Translated, it gives CASSPKERGVGYTF.

This clonotype was seen repeatedly, ten times or more. V is TRBV4-1 and J is TRBJ2-5, with 10 bases aligning to TRBD1. The junction had 6 bases not matched to a gene; V was cut back by 4 bases and J by 1 base. The CDR3 is 16 residues long. CDR1 is MGHRA and CDR2 is YSYEKL in the germline V gene. In nucleotides, the CDR3 is TGCGCCAGCAGCCGAGGACAGGGGGGGAGCCAAGAGACCCAGTACTTC. This gives the protein CASSRGQGGSQETQYF.

Ten or more counts support this clonotype. V is TRBV20-1 and J is TRBJ2-7; 11 bases align to TRBD2. The trim removed 4 bases at V and 3 bases at J, leaving 11 bases unmatched. The CDR3 consists of 16 residues. Germline loops: CDR1 DFQATT, CDR2 SNEGSKA (reference sequence). CDR3 protein: CSAMGTSGSPGYEQYF. The CDR3 DNA is TGCAGTGCTATGGGGACTAGCGGTAGCCCGGGCTACGAGCAGTACTTC.

The table lists this clonotype with many counts. The chain joins TRBV4-1 to TRBJ2-1, with no clear D. The CDR3 is 13 amino acids. Germline-derived CDR1 and CDR2 are MGHRA and YSYEKL. V dropped 0 bases and J dropped 6 bases, with 6 bases sitting between them. The chain's CDR3 is CASSQDQGNEQFF. The CDR3 DNA sequence: TGCGCCAGCAGCCAAGATCAAGGCAATGAGCAGTTCTTC.

As DNA, the CDR3 is TGCAGTGCTAGAGATGCTTACAGGGCCTCTGGGGCCAACGTCCTGACTTTC. Translating gives CSARDAYRASGANVLTF. The V and J genes are TRBV20-1 and TRBJ2-6; D is possibly TRBD1 (6 bases). This CDR3 is built from 17 residues. CDR1 is DFQATT and CDR2 is SNEGSKA in the germline V gene (reference sequence). Trimming left V 0 bases short and J 0 bases short, with 12 bases between.

This clonotype has a handful of counts. The chain couples TRBV20-1 to TRBJ2-7, with 10 bases aligning to TRBD2. CDR1 and CDR2 (germline): DFQATT, SNEGSKA (reference sequence). The V gene end was trimmed by 4 bases and the J gene end by 2 bases; junction bases not matched to a gene: 11. CDR3 length equals 16 residues. CDR3 loop: CSATPLVAGGTYEQYF. The DNA of the CDR3 is TGCAGTGCTACTCCTTTGGTAGCGGGAGGTACCTACGAGCAGTACTTC.

This chain connects TRBV7-2 to TRBJ2-1, with 12 bases matching TRBD2. Trimming cost V 5 bases and J 7 bases; bases outside gene matches: 9. The CDR3 is made up of 16 amino acids. CDR1 is SGHTA, CDR2 FQGNSA, per germline. Here the CDR3 reads CASSPRTSGVWNEQFF. The CDR3 DNA is TGTGCCAGCAGCCCTCGGACTAGCGGGGTTTGGAATGAGCAGTTCTTC.

The V and J genes are TRBV12-3 or TRBV12-4 and TRBJ1-1; D unclear. The CDR3 runs to 13 residues. Trimming pared 3 bases from V and 5 bases from J, leaving 10 bases between. The CDR3 nucleotides read TGTGCCAGCAGTTTCCCCGGCGGAACTGAAGCTTTCTTT. Protein sequence: CASSFPGGTEAFF.

The chain couples TRBV20-1 to TRBJ2-7; TRBD2 matches at 8 bases. The CDR3 sequence is 15 residues long. V was pared by 0 bases and J by 3 bases, with 7 bases of the junction left unmatched. The germline V gene encodes CDR1 DFQATT and CDR2 SNEGSKA (reference sequence). The DNA of the CDR3 is TGCAGTGCTAGAGATGCCCAGCGGGAGCGCTACGAGCAGTACTTC. This codes for CSARDAQRERYEQYF.

This clonotype was detected ten times or more. The chain carries TRBV12-3 or TRBV12-4 and TRBJ2-7; perhaps TRBD1 as D (6 bases). Trimming removed 1 base from V and 4 bases from J, with 14 bases in between. CDR3 length: 15 residues. The chain's CDR3 is CASSLVSGQLYEQYF. The DNA of the CDR3 is TGTGCCAGCAGTTTAGTAAGTGGACAGCTGTACGAGCAGTACTTC.